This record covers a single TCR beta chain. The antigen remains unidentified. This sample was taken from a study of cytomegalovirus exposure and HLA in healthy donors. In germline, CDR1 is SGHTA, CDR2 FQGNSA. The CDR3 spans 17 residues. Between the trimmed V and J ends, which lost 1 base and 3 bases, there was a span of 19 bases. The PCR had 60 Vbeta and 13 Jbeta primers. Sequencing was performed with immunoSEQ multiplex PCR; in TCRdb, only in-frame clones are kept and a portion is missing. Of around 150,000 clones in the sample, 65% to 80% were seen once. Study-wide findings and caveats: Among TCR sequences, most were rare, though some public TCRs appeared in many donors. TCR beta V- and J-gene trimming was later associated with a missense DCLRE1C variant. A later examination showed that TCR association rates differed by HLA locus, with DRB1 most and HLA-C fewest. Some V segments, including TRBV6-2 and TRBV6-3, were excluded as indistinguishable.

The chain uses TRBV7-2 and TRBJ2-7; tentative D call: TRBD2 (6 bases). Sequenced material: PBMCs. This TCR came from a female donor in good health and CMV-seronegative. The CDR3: CASSLGVGVAVLYEQYF. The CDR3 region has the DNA TGTGCCAGCAGCTTAGGGGTAGGTGTAGCGGTTCTCTACGAGCAGTACTTC.